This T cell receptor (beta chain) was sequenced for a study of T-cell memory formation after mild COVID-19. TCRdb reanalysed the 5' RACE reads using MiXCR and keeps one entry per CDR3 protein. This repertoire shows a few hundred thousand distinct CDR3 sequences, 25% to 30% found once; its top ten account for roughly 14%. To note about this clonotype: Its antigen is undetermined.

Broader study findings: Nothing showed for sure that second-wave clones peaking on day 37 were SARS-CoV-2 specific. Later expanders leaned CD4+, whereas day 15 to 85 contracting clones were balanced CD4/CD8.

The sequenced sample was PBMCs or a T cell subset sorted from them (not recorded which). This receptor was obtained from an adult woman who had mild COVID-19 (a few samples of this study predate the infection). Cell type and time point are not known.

CDR3 in DNA: TGCAGCACAATAGATCACGGGTTGAGGGACACTGAAGCTTTCTTT. It translates to CSTIDHGLRDTEAFF. The chain is built from TRBV29-1 and TRBJ1-1; D gene unclear. Trimming cost V 8 bases and J 3 bases, with 22 bases left between them. The germline gives CDR1 SQVTM, CDR2 ANQGSEA. The CDR3 covers 15 residues.